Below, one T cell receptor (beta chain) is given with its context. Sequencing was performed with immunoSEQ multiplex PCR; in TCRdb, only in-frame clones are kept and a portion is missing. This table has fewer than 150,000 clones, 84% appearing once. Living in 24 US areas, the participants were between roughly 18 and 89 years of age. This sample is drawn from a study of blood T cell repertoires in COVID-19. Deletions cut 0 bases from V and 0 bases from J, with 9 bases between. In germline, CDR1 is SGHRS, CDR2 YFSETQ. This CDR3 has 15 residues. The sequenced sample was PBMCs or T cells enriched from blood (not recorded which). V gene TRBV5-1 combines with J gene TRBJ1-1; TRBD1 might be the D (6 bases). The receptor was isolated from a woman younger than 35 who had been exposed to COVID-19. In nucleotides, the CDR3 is TGCGCCAGCAGCTTGGATCCAGGGGTGAACACTGAAGCTTTCTTT. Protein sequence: CASSLDPGVNTEAFF.